This TCR beta chain stems from a study of shared clonotypes between healthy human individuals. The CDR3 consists of 17 residues. The germline V and J ends were trimmed by 5 bases and 6 bases, with 23 bases remaining between them. Germline assignment: CDR1 SGHAT and CDR2 FQDESV (reference sequence). Sequenced by immunoSEQ multiplex PCR; TCRdb stores in-frame clones only, minus some. Here the sample spans about 530,000 clones, 90% to 96% being singletons. Sequenced material: naive CD4+ T cells sorted from blood. As to subset: CD45RA+ positively selected. The clonotype originates from a woman in her 30s in good health. The rearrangement uses TRBV11-1 and TRBJ2-1; the D gene could be TRBD1 or TRBD2 (7 bases each). The CDR3 region is CASSQREGTETGNEQFF. CDR3 in DNA: TGTGCCAGCAGCCAAAGGGAGGGGACAGAGACCGGCAATGAGCAGTTCTTC.